This record looks at one T cell receptor beta chain sequence and its context. This sample was taken from a study of identical twins. The CDR3 is 13 amino acids. The V and J ends lost 9 bases and 6 bases, in that order; junction bases with no gene match: 8. CDR1 MDHEN and CDR2 SYDVKM come from the germline V gene. TCRdb itself ran the 5' RACE reads through MiXCR, one entry per CDR3 protein. The sample has about 660,000 distinct CDR3 sequences, less than 10% seen once. The donors were all healthy and Caucasian. This sample also belongs to another study, concerning yellow fever vaccine responses in identical twins. That study reports: Twin vaccine T cell responses reportedly seemed partly convergent, partly personalized.

The rearrangement links TRBV28 to TRBJ2-7; 10 bases match TRBD2. The source is a woman in her late teens or twenties in good health. Sequenced material: PBMCs. CDR3 residues: CASGSGGAAEQYF. The CDR3 nucleotides read TGTGCCAGTGGAAGCGGGGGGGCGGCCGAGCAGTACTTC.